The source of this TCR beta chain is a study of blood T cell repertoires in COVID-19. The overall study: Sites in the United States, Italy and Spain provided acute and convalescent COVID-19 samples. The analysed material was cDNA or gDNA that came from T cells, B-cell-depleted T cells, or PBMCs.

The cohort comprised adults aged 18 to 89 years residing in 20 to 25 US areas. Donors of Cohort 3 who recovered were those that had two negative PCRs, clearance, or symptom resolution. Profiled with immunoSEQ multiplex PCR; TCRdb holds only in-frame clones, not every one. Found here are fewer than 300,000 clones, roughly 88% of them singletons; the top ten hold 4.3%. Deletions cut 1 base from V and 4 bases from J, with 16 bases between. Germline assignment: CDR1 MGHDK and CDR2 SYGVNS. CDR3 size: 16 residues. Sequencing used PBMCs or T cells enriched from blood (not recorded which). The chain has TRBV25-1 and TRBJ1-1; D may be TRBD1 (5 bases). The clonotype originates from a woman in her thirties who had recovered from COVID-19. CDR3 region: CASSEFRGGVSTEAFF. The CDR3 DNA reads as TGTGCCAGCAGTGAATTTAGGGGAGGGGTTAGCACTGAAGCTTTCTTT.